The entry below describes one TCR beta chain. Its cognate antigen has yet to be identified. Base qualities were left out, and no much larger clone turns up one base away. These data belong to a study of blood T cells in healthy people across ages (dated by TCRdb to between 2014 and 2017). Regarding the research as a whole: Template switching captured roughly one uniquely barcoded TCR beta cDNA molecule per two T cells in model experiments. To track age-related changes in TCR beta repertoire diversity, the study relied on deep sequencing normalized with unique cDNA molecular identifiers. Donors were grouped into four age groups: young (average roughly 15 years), middle-aged (under 40), aged (about 60) and long-lived (approximately 75). Using the same blood draw, the study looked at two additional independent replicas of 1 million unique cDNA reads for two donors, one aged 18 to 30 and the other aged 80 or older. Donors of different ages were randomly distributed across sequencing lanes to avoid experimental bias. What the research found in general, with its limitations: Since profiling was done on bulk unsorted PBMCs, naive and antigen-experienced compartments could not be conclusively compared. The long-lived group showed more naive CD4+ T cells, fewer expanded clones and increased TCR diversity than the aged group, suggesting age selection. As age increased, observed TCR beta diversity per million T cells dropped in a roughly linear way, and a significant reduction was already evident by age 40. There was a strong correlation between observed TCR beta diversity and the percentage of naive T cells measured by flow cytometry. Total diversity estimates from one million sequenced T cells were considered lower bounds and underestimates. Donor CMV infection status was unknown, potentially confounding age-related changes in expanded clonotypes.

The library was generated by 5' RACE. Sequencing was carried out with an Illumina HiSeq 2500. A second PCR of about 6 to 12 cycles was run with a J-beta primer mix and a sample-barcoded 5' primer. A template-switch 5' adaptor carrying 12 random nucleotides introduced a unique molecular identifier onto each TCR beta cDNA molecule. At least 2.5 million CDR3-containing paired-end reads were obtained from each sample. First-strand cDNA synthesis was performed from all RNA using the Mint cDNA synthesis kit, with priming by a TRBC-specific oligonucleotide. Following uracil-DNA glycosylase treatment, all cDNA underwent a first 18-cycle PCR with the universal primers M1SS and BC2_uni_R. Per the source publication's procedure: Each sample was normalized by randomly selecting 1 million high-quality reads, each carrying a distinct molecular identifier. Instead of being binned into consensus sequences, reads that shared molecular identifiers were thrown out. MiTCR, with a Q25 quality threshold and the strictest error-elimination algorithm, was used for CDR3 identification, clonotype clustering and error correction. Lower-bound total TCR beta diversity was estimated with a nonparametric unseen species model using Euler transformation. The public sequencing data were trimmed at Q25 with fastp and processed into clonotypes with MiXCR by TCRdb, which kept only in-frame beta chains. A single entry per CDR3 protein holds the most common genes and DNA from its merged rows. The authors' filters were not applied to this entry. The sample contains 800,000 to 950,000 distinct CDR3 sequences, roughly 50% of them found a single time. The ten largest clones capture 13% of the sample.

Donors were about 36 systemically healthy Caucasian individuals from Russia aged roughly 6 to 90 years. About 9.1 milliliters of peripheral blood were collected from each donor into EDTA-treated Vacutainer tubes. Ficoll-Paque density-gradient centrifugation was used to isolate PBMCs, with at least 6 million obtained per sample. Total RNA, at least 6 micrograms per sample, was extracted from PBMCs with Trizol reagent. For every donor, an aliquot of PBMCs went through flow cytometry to measure the percentages of naive CD45RAhigh/CD27high T cells. Sequencing was carried out using blood. This sequence was found in a man aged 25 to 40 in good health.

The nucleotide sequence is TGTGCCAGCAGCTTTGGACTAGCGGGGGGGCCTGACACAGATACGCAGTATTTT. Translated, it gives CASSFGLAGGPDTDTQYF. The chain is made from TRBV7-6 and TRBJ2-3, with 15 junctional bases fitting TRBD2. Inclusive of the bounding cysteine and phenylalanine, the CDR3 is 18 residues long. Solely the CDR3 DNA is kept, with 54 bases framed from the first base. Based on the germline V gene, the CDR1 and CDR2 sequences are SGHVS and FNYEAQ. Trimming leaves V shorter by 3 bases and J shorter by 2 bases, with the junction holding 6 bases beyond the gene matches.